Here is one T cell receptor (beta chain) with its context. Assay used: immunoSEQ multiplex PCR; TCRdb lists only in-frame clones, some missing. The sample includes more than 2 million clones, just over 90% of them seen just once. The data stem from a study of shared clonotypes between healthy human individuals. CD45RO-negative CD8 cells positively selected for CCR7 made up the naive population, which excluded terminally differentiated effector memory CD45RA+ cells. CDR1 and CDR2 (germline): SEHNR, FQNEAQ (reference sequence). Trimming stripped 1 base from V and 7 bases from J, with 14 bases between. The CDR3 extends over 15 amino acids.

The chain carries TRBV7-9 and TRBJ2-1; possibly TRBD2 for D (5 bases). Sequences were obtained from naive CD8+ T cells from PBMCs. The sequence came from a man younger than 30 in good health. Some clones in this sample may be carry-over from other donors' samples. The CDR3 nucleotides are TGTGCCAGCAGCTTAGGTGGAGGTCTATGGAATGAGCAGTTCTTC. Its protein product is CASSLGGGLWNEQFF.